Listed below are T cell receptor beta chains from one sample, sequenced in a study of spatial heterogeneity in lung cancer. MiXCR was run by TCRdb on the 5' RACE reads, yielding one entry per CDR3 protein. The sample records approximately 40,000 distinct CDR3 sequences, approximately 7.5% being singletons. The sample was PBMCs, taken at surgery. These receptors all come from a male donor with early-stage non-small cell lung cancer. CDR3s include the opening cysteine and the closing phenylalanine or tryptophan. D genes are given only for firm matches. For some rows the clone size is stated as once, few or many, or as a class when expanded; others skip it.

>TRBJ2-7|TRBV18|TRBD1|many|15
TGTGCCAGCTCCAAAACCGGGACAGAAAACTACGAGCAGTACTTC
CASSKTGTENYEQYF
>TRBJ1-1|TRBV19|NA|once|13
TGTGCCAGTACCCTGGGACTGGACACTGAAGCTTTCTTT
CASTLGLDTEAFF
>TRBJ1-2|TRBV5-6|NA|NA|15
TGTGCCAGCAGCTTGGCTACGGATCCTTACTATGGCTACACCTTC
CASSLATDPYYGYTF
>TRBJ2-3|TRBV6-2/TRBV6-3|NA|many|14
TGTGCCAGCAGTACTAACAGGGCCGCAGATACGCAGTATTTT
CASSTNRAADTQYF
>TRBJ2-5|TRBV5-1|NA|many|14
TGCGCCAGCAGCCCGACAGTCCCTCAAGAGACCCAGTACTTC
CASSPTVPQETQYF
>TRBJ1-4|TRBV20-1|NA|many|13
TGCAGTGCTAGGACAGCTAATAATGAAAAACTGTTTTTT
CSARTANNEKLFF
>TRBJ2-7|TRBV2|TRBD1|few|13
TGTGCCAGCAGAGCAGGGGGCTCCGACGAGCAGTACTTC
CASRAGGSDEQYF
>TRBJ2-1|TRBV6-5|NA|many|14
TGTGCCAGCAGTTACGGGGGGGGGCGCAATGAGCAGTTCTTC
CASSYGGGRNEQFF
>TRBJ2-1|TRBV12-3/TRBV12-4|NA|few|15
TGTGCCAGCAGTCCACCAGTGGAGGGAAGGGATGAGCAGTTCTTC
CASSPPVEGRDEQFF
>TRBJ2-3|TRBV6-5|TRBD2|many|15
TGTGCCAGCAGGGAACTAGCGGGGGGAAAAGATACGCAGTATTTT
CASRELAGGKDTQYF
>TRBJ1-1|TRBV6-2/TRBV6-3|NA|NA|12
TGTGCCAGCAGTCGGGGAGGCACTGAAGCTTTCTTT
CASSRGGTEAFF
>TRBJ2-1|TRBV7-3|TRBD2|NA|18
TGTGCCAGCAGCTTAATAGCCGCTAGCGGGGGGGATGACAATGAGCAGTTCTTC
CASSLIAASGGDDNEQFF
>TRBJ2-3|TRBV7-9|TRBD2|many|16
TGTGCCAGCAGCTCGACCGGGACTACTAGCAGTGATACGCAGTATTTT
CASSSTGTTSSDTQYF
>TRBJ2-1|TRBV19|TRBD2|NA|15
TGTGCCAGTAGTCTCGGTAGCGGGAGGTACAATGAGCAGTTCTTC
CASSLGSGRYNEQFF
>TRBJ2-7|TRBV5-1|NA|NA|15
TGCGCCAGCAGCTTAGGGGGTTCCAGCTCCTACGAGCAGTACTTC
CASSLGGSSSYEQYF
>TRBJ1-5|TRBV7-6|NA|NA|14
TGTGCCAGCAGCTTAGGCAACAGCAATCAGCCCCAGCATTTT
CASSLGNSNQPQHF
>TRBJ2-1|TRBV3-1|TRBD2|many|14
TGTGCCAGCAGCGCAGCGGGGGGCGGGGATGAGCAGTTCTTC
CASSAAGGGDEQFF
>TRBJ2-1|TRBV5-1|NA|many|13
TGCGCCAGCAGCACGTGGCAGGGCAATGAGCAGTTCTTC
CASSTWQGNEQFF
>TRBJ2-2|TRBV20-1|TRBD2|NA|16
TGCAGTGCTAGAGATCTAGCGGGCGTCTCTTACGGGGAGCTGTTTTTT
CSARDLAGVSYGELFF
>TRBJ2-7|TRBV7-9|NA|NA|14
TGTGCCAGCAGCATTTGGGGGCCGACGGGCGAGCAGTACTTC
CASSIWGPTGEQYF
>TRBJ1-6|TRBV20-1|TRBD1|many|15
TGCAGTGCTAGAAACAGGGGTTCGGATAATTCACCCCTCCACTTT
CSARNRGSDNSPLHF
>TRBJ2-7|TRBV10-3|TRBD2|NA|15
TGTGCCATCAGTGACTCGAAGCGGGACCCTCTCGAGCAGTACTTC
CAISDSKRDPLEQYF
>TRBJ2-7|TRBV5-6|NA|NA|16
TGTGCCAGCAGCTTGGAGGTGGGGGCGATCGCCTACGAGCAGTACTTC
CASSLEVGAIAYEQYF
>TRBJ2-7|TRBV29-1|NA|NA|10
TGCAGCGTTGGAGGGTACGAGCGGTACTTC
CSVGGYERYF
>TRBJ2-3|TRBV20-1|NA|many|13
TGCAGCCATATCGGGGCTAGCACAGATACGCAGTATTTT
CSHIGASTDTQYF
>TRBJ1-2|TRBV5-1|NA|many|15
TGCGCCAGCAGCTTGGGGGGGGCCGACGTCAATGGCTACACCTTC
CASSLGGADVNGYTF
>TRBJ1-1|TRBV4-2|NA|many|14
TGTGCCAGCAGCCAAGATCTGGGAAACACTGAAGCTTTCTTT
CASSQDLGNTEAFF
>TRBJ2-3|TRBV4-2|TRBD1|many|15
TGTGCCAGCAGCCGGGACAGGGTAGGGACAGATACGCAGTATTTT
CASSRDRVGTDTQYF
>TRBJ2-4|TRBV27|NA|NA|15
TGTGCCAGCAGTTTAGGGGCTTTCTCCGGAGACATTCAGTACTTC
CASSLGAFSGDIQYF
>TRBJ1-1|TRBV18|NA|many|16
TGTGCCAGCTCACCCACTAAGGGGGGAGGGAATACTGAAGCTTTCTTT
CASSPTKGGGNTEAFF
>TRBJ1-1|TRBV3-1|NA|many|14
TGTGCCAGCAGGAGGACAGACGGGGGCACTGAAGCTTTCTTT
CASRRTDGGTEAFF
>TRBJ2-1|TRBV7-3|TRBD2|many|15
TGTGCCAGCAGGCCCGGGACTAGCGGTTACAATGAGCAGTTCTTC
CASRPGTSGYNEQFF
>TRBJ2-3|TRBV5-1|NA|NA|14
TGCGCCAGCAGCTTGGTTGTGGGCACAGATACGCAGTATTTT
CASSLVVGTDTQYF
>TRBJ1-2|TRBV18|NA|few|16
TGTGCCAGCTCACCAATATTTGGAGACACTGGGGAAGGCTACACCTTC
CASSPIFGDTGEGYTF
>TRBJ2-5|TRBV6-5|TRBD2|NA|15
TGTGCCAGCAGTCCCTCCCGGGGGGTTGTCGAGACCCAGTACTTC
CASSPSRGVVETQYF
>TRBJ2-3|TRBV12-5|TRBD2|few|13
TGTGCTAGCATGGCGGGGGGGGTGGATACGCAGTATTTT
CASMAGGVDTQYF
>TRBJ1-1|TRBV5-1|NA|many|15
TGCGCCAGCAGCCCCAATCGGGGCGGGGGGACTGAAGCTTTCTTT
CASSPNRGGGTEAFF
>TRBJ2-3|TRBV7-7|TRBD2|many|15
TGTGCTAGCAGCTTACTAGCGGGAGAAACAGATACGCAGTATTTT
CASSLLAGETDTQYF
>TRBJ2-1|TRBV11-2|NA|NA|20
TGTGCCAGCAGCTTAGATGAGGACCCAGCAGGGGGACTACACTACAATGAGCAGTTCTTC
CASSLDEDPAGGLHYNEQFF
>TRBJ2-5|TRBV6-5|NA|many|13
TGTGCCAGCAACGGGTTCGACCAAGAGACCCAGTACTTC
CASNGFDQETQYF
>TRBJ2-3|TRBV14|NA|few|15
TGTGCCAGCAGGCACCAGAGCGCTAGCACAGATACGCAGTATTTT
CASRHQSASTDTQYF
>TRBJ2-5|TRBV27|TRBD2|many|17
TGTGCCAGCAGTTTATCCGTCGAGACTAGCGGGAGATACCCCCAGTACTTC
CASSLSVETSGRYPQYF
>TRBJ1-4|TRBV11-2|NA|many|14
TGTGCCAGCAGCTTAGACGGGGTTGGTGAAAAACTGTTTTTT
CASSLDGVGEKLFF
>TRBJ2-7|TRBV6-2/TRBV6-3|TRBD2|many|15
TGTGCCAGCAGTTCTGGCGGGGGGGGATCCTACGAGCAGTACTTC
CASSSGGGGSYEQYF
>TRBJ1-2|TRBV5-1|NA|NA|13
TGCGCCAGCAGCTTGGTCGGGGACTATGGCTACACCTTC
CASSLVGDYGYTF
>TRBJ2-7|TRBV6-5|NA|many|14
TGTGCCAGCAGTTACTTGCCAGGGCGGAACGAGCAGTACTTC
CASSYLPGRNEQYF
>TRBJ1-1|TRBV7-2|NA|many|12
TGTGCCAGCAGCTTAGGTATAGGCTGGGCTTTCTTT
CASSLGIGWAFF
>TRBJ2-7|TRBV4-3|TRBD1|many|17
TGCGCCAGCAGCCAAGTTGAACCGGGACAGGGATCCTACGAGCAGTACTTC
CASSQVEPGQGSYEQYF
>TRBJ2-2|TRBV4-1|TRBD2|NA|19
TGCGCCAGCAGCCAGGAACCTTTACTAGCGGGAGTGAGGACCGGGGAGCTGTTTTTT
CASSQEPLLAGVRTGELFF
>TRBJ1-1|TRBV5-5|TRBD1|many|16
TGTGCCAGCAGCTCAAGTAGACAGGGGTCGAACACTGAAGCTTTCTTT
CASSSSRQGSNTEAFF
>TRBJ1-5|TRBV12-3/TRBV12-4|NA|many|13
TGTGCCAGCAGCCTTGAGCGGGGATCCCCCCAGCATTTT
CASSLERGSPQHF
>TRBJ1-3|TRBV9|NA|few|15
TGTGCCAGCAGCTCAGGAGGTCTCTCTGGAAACACCATATATTTT
CASSSGGLSGNTIYF
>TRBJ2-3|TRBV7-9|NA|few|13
TGTGCCAGCAGCCTTAGTGGACCGGATACGCAGTATTTT
CASSLSGPDTQYF
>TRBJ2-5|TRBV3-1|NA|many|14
TGTGCCAGCAGCCAGTCGAAAGCGCAAGAGACCCAGTACTTC
CASSQSKAQETQYF
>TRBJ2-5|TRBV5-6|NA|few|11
TGTGCCAGCAGCGGTCAAGAGACCCAGTACTTC
CASSGQETQYF